The present T cell receptor (beta chain) was sequenced within a study of blood T cell repertoires in COVID-19. Turning to the study itself: Samples taken during acute and convalescent COVID-19 were collected in the United States, Italy and Spain. PBMCs, B-cell-depleted T cells, or T cells were the source of the cDNA or gDNA that made up the material.

Original methodology: Estimated nucleated cell counts came from reference gene primer amplification. Generated by immunoSEQ multiplex PCR, the TCRdb table keeps only in-frame clones and is missing some. From that table come the V and J calls and clone size; the DNA was used to work out D and trimming. Among about 270,000 clones listed, around nine tenths were seen once. V was shortened by 6 bases and J by 4 bases, with 3 bases between the two germline ends. This CDR3 is 11 amino acids long. Source material: peripheral blood. This chain joins TRBV12-3 or TRBV12-4 and TRBJ2-2, with D hard to call. The TCR comes from a man between 40 and 49 years old with active or convalescent COVID-19. This CDR3 is CASSRTGELFF. The CDR3 nucleotides read TGTGCCAGCAGCCGCACCGGGGAGCTGTTTTTT.